What follows are 15 T cell receptor beta chains derived from one specimen sequenced in a study of blood T cell repertoires in COVID-19. This table comes from immunoSEQ multiplex PCR, and its TCRdb copy is limited to in-frame clones, with some not included. The table lists 180,000 or so clones, approximately 89% of them singletons. Sequenced input: peripheral blood. The receptor source for this set is a woman aged 25 to 45 with acute or convalescent COVID-19.

The chain uses TRBV27 and TRBJ2-7; TRBD2 agrees at 8 bases. The J segment lost 0 bases and the V segment lost 6 bases, leaving 4 bases of the junction unmatched. Germline V CDR1 and CDR2: MNHEY, SMNVEV (reference sequence). The length of the CDR3 is 14 residues. CDR3 sequence reads: CASSPSGSSYEQYF. In nucleotides, the CDR3 is TGTGCCAGCAGCCCGAGCGGGAGCTCCTACGAGCAGTACTTC.

This chain connects TRBV6-6 to TRBJ1-1, with a possible D match to TRBD1 (5 bases). The CDR3 covers 14 residues. Germline CDR1 reads MNHNY; CDR2 reads SVGAGI (reference sequence). V was clipped by 5 bases and J by 9 bases, with 19 bases between them. CDR3 nucleotides: TGTGCCAGCAGTAACCTCGGGGGACTGATTAAAGCTTTCTTT. Translated: CASSNLGGLIKAFF.

The chain uses TRBV29-1 and TRBJ2-7; weak D call: TRBD2 (5 bases). Trimming removed 4 bases from V and 3 bases from J, with 16 bases in between. Germline V lookup: CDR1 SQVTM, CDR2 ANQGSEA. The CDR3 runs 14 residues. As DNA, the CDR3 is TGCAGCGTTGGAGTGTCGAGCGGACTCTACGAGCAGTACTTC. This encodes CSVGVSSGLYEQYF.

The chain carries TRBV5-1 and TRBJ1-1; 8 nucleotides align to TRBD1. V was pared by 4 bases and J by 1 base, with 0 bases of the junction left unmatched. The CDR3 consists of 13 residues. Germline CDR1 reads SGHRS; CDR2 reads YFSETQ. CDR3 coding DNA: TGCGCCAGCAGCGGACAGGGGAACACTGAAGCTTTCTTT. Its translation: CASSGQGNTEAFF.

The rearrangement links TRBV19 to TRBJ2-6, with no clear D. CDR1 is LNHDA and CDR2 is SQIVND in the germline V gene (reference sequence). The CDR3 is made up of 14 amino acids. V gave up 4 bases and J gave up 7 bases, with 11 bases separating them. CDR3 amino acids: CASSKALGANVLTF. CDR3 in DNA: TGTGCCAGTAGTAAGGCCCTAGGTGCCAACGTCCTGACTTTC. Full variable domain (remainder filled in from reference TRBV19 and TRBJ2-6): DGGITQSPKYLFRKEGQNVTLSCEQNLNHDAMYWYRQDPGQGLRLIYYSQIVNDFQKGDIAEGYSVSREKKESFPLTVTSAQKNPTAFYLCASSKALGANVLTFGAGSRLTVL.

The genes are TRBV25-1 and TRBJ2-5; D is possibly TRBD2 (7 bases). The germline V gene has CDR1 MGHDK and CDR2 SYGVNS. V was clipped by 1 base and J by 5 bases, with 11 bases between them. The CDR3 has 14 residues. The CDR3 sequence is CASSESTGGETQYF. CDR3 DNA sequence: TGTGCCAGCAGTGAATCAACGGGGGGCGAGACCCAGTACTTC.

A single count supports this clone. The chain recombines TRBV19 with TRBJ2-1; 12 nucleotides align to TRBD2. The germline gives CDR1 LNHDA, CDR2 SQIVND (reference sequence). After removal of 6 bases from V and 4 bases from J, the junction contained 4 bases not matched to a gene. This CDR3 region has 15 residues. The CDR3 DNA follows: TGTGCCAGTAGACTAGCGGGGGGAGATTACAATGAGCAGTTCTTC. Translating it yields CASRLAGGDYNEQFF.

The rearrangement joins TRBV6-1 to TRBJ1-2, with 9 bases aligning to TRBD1. CDR1 is MNHNS, CDR2 SASEGT, per germline. This CDR3 contains 14 residues. J gave up 11 bases and V 3 bases, and 10 bases lay outside the gene matches. The CDR3 DNA is TGTGCCAGCAGTGACAACAGGGGGCGCGTGAGGTACACCTTC. Translated: CASSDNRGRVRYTF.

This chain connects TRBV12-3 or TRBV12-4 to TRBJ1-4; the D gene is possibly TRBD1 (6 bases). The germline V and J ends were trimmed by 6 bases and 7 bases, with 12 bases remaining between them. This CDR3 region has 13 residues. The CDR3 reads CASSSGQLEKLFF. The CDR3 nucleotides are TGTGCCAGCAGCTCCGGACAGCTTGAAAAACTGTTTTTT.

This clone was counted once. V and J are TRBV19 and TRBJ1-4, with TRBD1 matching 10 bases. The V gene's germline CDR1 is LNHDA and CDR2 SQIVND (reference sequence). The CDR3 contains 13 residues. The ends lost 7 bases at V and 5 bases at J; junction bases unmatched: 1. In DNA form, the CDR3 reads TGTGCCAGTAAGGGACAGGGGAATGAAAAACTGTTTTTT. It is translated as CASKGQGNEKLFF.

V and J are TRBV3-1 (or the pseudogene TRBV3-2) and TRBJ2-5, with D perhaps TRBD2 (5 bases). CDR1 and CDR2 (germline): LGHDT, YNNKEL (reference sequence). V was trimmed by 4 bases and J by 2 bases, leaving 8 bases between them. The CDR3 contains 13 residues. The DNA for the CDR3 is TGTGCCAGCAGCCTCGGACTTCAAGAGACCCAGTACTTC. Translation gives CASSLGLQETQYF.

The chain recombines TRBV24-1 with TRBJ2-1; possibly TRBD2 for D (6 bases). This CDR3 has 15 amino acids. Per germline, CDR1 KGHDR and CDR2 SFDVKD. V dropped 1 base and J dropped 10 bases, with 16 bases sitting between them. The CDR3 DNA sequence: TGTGCCACCAGTGATTTCGGGAGTGGCTTATGGGAGCAGTTCTTC. It codes for CATSDFGSGLWEQFF.

As to this clone: Different DNA sequences within this sample yield the same CDR3. This chain links TRBV7-2 with TRBJ2-1, with D perhaps TRBD1 (5 bases). V was clipped by 1 base and J by 0 bases, with 7 bases between them. Germline values: CDR1 SGHTA, CDR2 FQGNSA. The CDR3 loop spans 15 amino acids. CDR3 loop: CASSLDRGSYNEQFF. CDR3 nucleotides: TGTGCCAGCAGCTTAGATAGGGGCTCCTACAATGAGCAGTTCTTC.

The chain uses TRBV9 and TRBJ2-1, with D possibly matching TRBD2 (6 bases). Per the germline V gene, CDR1 is SGDLS and CDR2 is YYNGEE. Trimming pared 4 bases from V and 9 bases from J, leaving 17 bases between. The CDR3 is 14 residues long. The CDR3 DNA follows: TGTGCCAGCAGCACAAACGGGAGAGGAGCTGAGCAGTTCTTC. Translation gives CASSTNGRGAEQFF.

The V gene is TRBV6-1, the J gene TRBJ2-2, with D perhaps TRBD2 (5 bases). CDR3 length: 15 residues. CDR1 MNHNS and CDR2 SASEGT come from the germline V gene. V was pared by 2 bases and J by 6 bases, with 13 bases between. The CDR3 nucleotides read TGTGCCAGCAGTGAAAACCCGGGGTGGGCCGGGGAGCTGTTTTTT. It encodes CASSENPGWAGELFF.